This TCR beta chain is from a study of T cell responses to AZD1222 COVID-19 vaccine. Study overall: The study pooled second doses at about 4 or about 12 weeks. Study-wide results and caveats: Just 6 or 7 AZD1222 recipients were seropositive at baseline.

Regarding this clone: The antigen remains undetermined.

Clones were sequenced by immunoSEQ multiplex PCR, and TCRdb holds only the in-frame ones, with some missing. Among about 34,000 clones listed, about 88% were seen once. Between the trimmed V and J ends, which lost 2 bases and 9 bases, there was a span of 8 bases. Germline lookup yields CDR1 MNHNS and CDR2 SASEGT. The CDR3 contains 12 residues. This clonotype was obtained from an adult in good health. This material consisted of peripheral blood, taken on day 0 of AZD1222 vaccination. V and J are TRBV6-1 and TRBJ1-5; D is uncertain. DNA of the CDR3: TGTGCCAGCAGTGAACTCGTACGGCCCCAGCATTTT. Its translation: CASSELVRPQHF.